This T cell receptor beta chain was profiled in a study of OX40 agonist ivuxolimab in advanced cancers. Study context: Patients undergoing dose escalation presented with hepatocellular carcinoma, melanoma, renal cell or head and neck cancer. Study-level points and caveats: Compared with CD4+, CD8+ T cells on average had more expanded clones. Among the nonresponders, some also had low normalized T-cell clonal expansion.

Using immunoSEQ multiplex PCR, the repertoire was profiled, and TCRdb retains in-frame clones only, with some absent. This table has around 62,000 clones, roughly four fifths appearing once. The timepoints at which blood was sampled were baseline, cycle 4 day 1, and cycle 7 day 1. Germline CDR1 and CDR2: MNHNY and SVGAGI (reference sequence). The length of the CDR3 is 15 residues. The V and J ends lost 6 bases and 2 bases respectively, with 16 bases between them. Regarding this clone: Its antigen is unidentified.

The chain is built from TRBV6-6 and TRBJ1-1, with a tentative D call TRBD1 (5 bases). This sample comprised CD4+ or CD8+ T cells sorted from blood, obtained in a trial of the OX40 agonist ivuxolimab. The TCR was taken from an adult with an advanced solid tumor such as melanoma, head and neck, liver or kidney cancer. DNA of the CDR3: TGTGCCAGCAGCCTCAGGGTCGGTGGAAACACTGAAGCTTTCTTT. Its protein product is CASSLRVGGNTEAFF.